A selection of T cell receptor beta chains follows, all from one sample in a study of molecular identifiers for immune sequencing clone quantification. A single record per CDR3 protein comes from TCRdb applying MiXCR to the PCR reads. This sample has about 640,000 distinct CDR3 sequences, with nearly 20% found just once. Material for sequencing was naive CD8+ T cells from blood, with Jurkat cell RNA spiked in. The receptor source for this set is a human donor in good health. Some libraries in this study had Jurkat cell RNA spiked in. Each CDR3 is given with its conserved first and last residue.

J gene | V gene | CDR3 protein
TRBJ2-2 | TRBV29-1 | CSVVVGGGELFF
TRBJ2-3 | TRBV28 | CATYYGPGATDTQYF
TRBJ2-7 | TRBV4-3 | CASSQERAHSYEQYF
TRBJ2-5 | TRBV7-2 | CASSFSGSTQYF
TRBJ1-1 | TRBV20-1 | CSAREGTETEAFF
TRBJ2-1 | TRBV24-1 | CATSDSGVDEQFF
TRBJ2-1 | TRBV5-4 | CASSWITGIHNEQFF
TRBJ1-1 | TRBV28 | CASSPRTSQNTEAFF
TRBJ2-1 | TRBV5-1 | CASSSIVRTSEYNEQFF
TRBJ2-1 | TRBV6-2/TRBV6-3 | CASSSSTSRSYNEQFF
TRBJ2-7 | TRBV6-5 | CASSYSNRGYEQYF
TRBJ2-1 | TRBV9 | CASSVGGGSDEQFF
TRBJ2-5 | TRBV3-1 | CASRPDEETQYF
TRBJ2-1 | TRBV7-9 | CASSPGGAAGKFF
TRBJ1-1 | TRBV20-1 | CSAIWGTEAFF
TRBJ2-7 | TRBV7-2 | CASSLLAGVVHEQYF
TRBJ2-2 | TRBV7-8 | CASSYVANTGELFF
TRBJ2-5 | TRBV28 | CASSLISAELQETQYF
TRBJ2-2 | TRBV6-5 | CASRITTGGTGELFF
TRBJ1-5 | TRBV19 | CASPLGETAGNQPQHF
TRBJ2-5 | TRBV28 | CAVTGPTGLGETQYF
TRBJ2-3 | TRBV29-1 | CSVAQGVGDTQYF
TRBJ1-1 | TRBV12-3/TRBV12-4 | CASSLGGPTEAFF
TRBJ2-3 | TRBV28 | CASRAWDRASDTQYF
TRBJ2-7 | TRBV27 | CASSLQPDSEQYF
TRBJ1-5 | TRBV5-5 | CASSWSNSNQPQHF
TRBJ2-7 | TRBV12-5 | CASGLVEGGEQYF
TRBJ2-5 | TRBV7-8 | CASSLPKGHPGGTQYF
TRBJ2-1 | TRBV28 | CASIMGARLAGGSSYNEQFF
TRBJ2-5 | TRBV4-3 | CASSQWAIGGLQETQYF
TRBJ1-2 | TRBV4-3 | CASSQATGDYGYTF
TRBJ2-2 | TRBV4-1 | CASSHPLGGELFF
TRBJ2-7 | TRBV6-2/TRBV6-3 | CASKGTSGELTYEQYF
TRBJ2-3 | TRBV12-3/TRBV12-4 | CASSIDRLLGTDTQYF
TRBJ1-1 | TRBV4-3 | CASSQGTTGLPSTEAFF
- | TRBV2 | CASSEAHPGDKDTQHF
TRBJ2-3 | TRBV4-3 | CASSPTSYDTQYF
TRBJ2-5 | TRBV25-1 | CASSVLAGRGETQYF
TRBJ2-1 | TRBV4-3 | CASSSMNYNGQFF
TRBJ2-7 | TRBV11-1 | CASSPAGGTYEQYF
TRBJ1-2 | TRBV7-9 | CASSQVGGYYGYTF
TRBJ1-5 | TRBV27 | CASSFLGEGQPQHF
TRBJ2-5 | TRBV4-3 | CASSQAWGLKETQYF
TRBJ2-7 | TRBV6-2/TRBV6-3 | CASSPPSTPSSYEQYF
TRBJ2-1 | TRBV27 | CASRPGTGVYNEQFF
TRBJ1-3 | TRBV4-3 | CASSQDRMGFRNTIYF
TRBJ2-7 | TRBV7-9 | CASSPTDRYSYEQYF
TRBJ1-1 | TRBV29-1 | CSVEGVMNTEAFF
TRBJ2-3 | TRBV13 | CASRDLQREGLTDTQYF
TRBJ2-1 | TRBV5-6 | CASILQIAGVAYNEQFF
TRBJ1-1 | TRBV24-1 | CATSDFLGGETFF
TRBJ1-2 | TRBV6-1 | CASSEFNGYTF
TRBJ2-1 | TRBV7-3 | CASSSAMYNEQFF
TRBJ2-2 | TRBV9 | CASTTKGGELFF
TRBJ2-3 | TRBV10-3 | CAIVREDPSTDTQYF
TRBJ2-2 | TRBV15 | CATSKDRATGELFF
TRBJ1-2 | TRBV6-2/TRBV6-3 | CASSYSSGEKYDGYTF
TRBJ2-2 | TRBV30 | CAWSVGGAGELFF
TRBJ1-1 | TRBV21-1 | CASSTGTERAFF
TRBJ2-1 | TRBV4-1 | CASSQVGEFNEQFF